The 29 T cell receptor beta chains given below trace back to one sample, sequenced in a study of T cell responses to AZD1222 COVID-19 vaccine. TCRdb keeps only in-frame clones here, not all; method: immunoSEQ multiplex PCR. The repertoire consists of some 150,000 clones, with 85% to 95% occurring once and the leading ten covering 1.5% to 2%. Material: peripheral blood, obtained on day 0 of AZD1222 vaccination. The receptors derive from an adult in good health.

The chain links TRBV5-1 to TRBJ2-3; D perhaps matches TRBD2 (5 bases). CDR1 is SGHRS and CDR2 is YFSETQ in the germline V gene. This CDR3 has 13 amino acids. Trimming took off 4 bases at V and 5 bases at J, with 11 bases between the two ends. CDR3 coding DNA: TGCGCCAGCAGCCCGGTCCGGGGAGATACGCAGTATTTT. It is translated as CASSPVRGDTQYF.

This clone has only a few counts. The genes are TRBV7-3 and TRBJ1-1, with D perhaps matching TRBD1 (6 bases). The CDR3 consists of 14 residues. Trimming removed 3 bases at V and 1 base at J, with 9 bases between. Germline V gene lookup returns CDR1 SGHTA and CDR2 FQGTGA. The DNA of the CDR3 is TGTGCCAGCAGCTTGGGACAATCGAACACTGAAGCTTTCTTT. This sequence encodes CASSLGQSNTEAFF.

The chain combines TRBV7-9 with TRBJ2-5, with 7 bases matching TRBD2. The J segment lost 2 bases and the V segment lost 7 bases, leaving 7 bases of the junction unmatched. This CDR3 has 14 residues. Germline V gene lookup returns CDR1 SEHNR and CDR2 FQNEAQ (reference sequence). CDR3 DNA: TGTGCCAGCACCCCCGGCGGGAGACAAGAGACCCAGTACTTC. Encoded protein: CASTPGGRQETQYF.

The chain uses TRBV14 and TRBJ1-1; no definite D call. In germline, CDR1 is SGHDN, CDR2 FVKESK. With 2 bases removed from V and 1 base from J, the gap between germline ends came to 5 bases. This CDR3 has 13 residues. Here the CDR3 reads CASSQTANTEAFF. CDR3 bases: TGTGCCAGCAGCCAAACAGCGAACACTGAAGCTTTCTTT.

The chain joins TRBV7-3 to TRBJ1-1; no clear D. The CDR3 has 15 residues. Germline lookup yields CDR1 SGHTA and CDR2 FQGTGA. V lost 2 bases and J lost 6, with 16 bases in between. The CDR3: CASSLYAVPGAEAFF. CDR3 in DNA: TGTGCCAGCAGCTTATACGCGGTCCCCGGGGCTGAAGCTTTCTTT. The complete variable domain, with remaining parts taken from reference TRBV7-3 and TRBJ1-1, reads GAGVSQTPSNKVTEKGKYVELRCDPISGHTALYWYRQSLGQGPEFLIYFQGTGAADDSGLPNDRFFAVRPEGSVSTLKIQRTERGDSAVYLCASSLYAVPGAEAFFGQGTRLTVV.

This clone was recorded once. The chain recombines TRBV6-5 with TRBJ1-2, with TRBD1 matching over 7 bases. This CDR3 is 13 amino acids long. The junction had 5 bases not matched to a gene; V was cut back by 2 bases and J by 8 bases. Germline V CDR1 and CDR2: MNHEY, SVGAGI. In nucleotides, the CDR3 is TGTGCCAGCAGTTACGGCAGGGGGTCCGGCTACACCTTC. Encoded protein: CASSYGRGSGYTF.

In DNA form, the CDR3 reads TGCGCCAGCAGCCAAGAACTATCTGCTAGCGCTCGCACAGATACGCAGTATTTT. Encoded protein: CASSQELSASARTDTQYF. This chain connects TRBV4-1 to TRBJ2-3, with D tentatively TRBD2 (6 bases). Germline values: CDR1 MGHRA, CDR2 YSYEKL. The V gene lost 0 bases and the J gene lost 1 base, with 17 bases spanning the gap. CDR3 length equals 18 residues.

V and J are TRBV5-6 and TRBJ1-2; 10 nucleotides line up with TRBD1. Germline V gene sequence: CDR1 SGHDT, CDR2 YYEEEE. The CDR3 extends over 12 amino acids. After removal of 7 bases from V and 5 bases from J, the junction contained 2 bases not matched to a gene. CDR3: CASGDRGYGYTF. The CDR3 DNA sequence: TGTGCCAGCGGGGACAGGGGTTATGGCTACACCTTC.

This clone occurred once. The J gene is TRBJ1-1, the V gene TRBV6-6, with D possibly TRBD1 on 5 matching bases. CDR1 and CDR2 (germline): MNHNY, SVGAGI (reference sequence). Trimming stripped 0 bases from V and 6 bases from J, with 17 bases between. This CDR3 spans 16 amino acids. The CDR3 DNA reads as TGTGCCAGCAGTTACTCGATCCCAGGGAGGGTCTCTGAAGCTTTCTTT. It is translated as CASSYSIPGRVSEAFF.

The gene calls are TRBV11-3 and TRBJ2-5, with D unresolved. Germline V CDR1 and CDR2: SGHNT, YENEEA. CDR3 size: 15 residues. The V gene lost 5 bases and the J gene lost 1 base, with 14 bases spanning the gap. This chain's CDR3 is CASSTRHDSQETQYF. The CDR3, as DNA: TGTGCCAGCAGCACACGACACGATAGCCAAGAGACCCAGTACTTC.

The gene calls are TRBV6-5 and TRBJ1-6; D is ambiguous. V lost 4 bases to trimming and J lost 7 bases, with 11 bases between them. The CDR3 has 14 amino acids. CDR1 and CDR2 from the germline V gene are MNHEY and SVGAGI. CDR3 amino acids: CASSSPTSNSPLHF. In nucleotides, the CDR3 is TGTGCCAGCAGTTCCCCTACGTCAAATTCACCCCTCCACTTT.

The DNA of the CDR3 is TGCGCCAGCAGCCAACTACATTGGAGCAATCAGCCCCAGCATTTT. It translates to CASSQLHWSNQPQHF. The genes are TRBV4-1 and TRBJ1-5; D gene unclear. CDR1 is MGHRA and CDR2 is YSYEKL in the germline V gene. This CDR3 has 15 residues. V dropped 2 bases and J dropped 1 base, with 9 bases sitting between them.

The J gene is TRBJ1-4, the V gene TRBV23-1; D ambiguous. TRBV23-1 is an ORF, with its function uncertain. V was clipped by 3 bases and J by 5 bases, with 13 bases between them. The CDR3 has 15 residues. The CDR3 reads CASSQGGLKNEKLFF. The CDR3 DNA reads TGCGCCAGCAGTCAGGGAGGGCTAAAGAATGAAAAACTGTTTTTT.

V gene TRBV4-2 combines with J gene TRBJ2-2, with unresolved D. With 4 bases removed from V and 8 bases from J, the gap between germline ends came to 11 bases. This CDR3 spans 13 amino acids. Germline assignment: CDR1 LGHNA and CDR2 YNFKEQ. DNA for the CDR3: TGTGCCAGCAGCCGTGACCAGAAAGGGGAGCTGTTTTTT. Translation: CASSRDQKGELFF.

This chain links TRBV10-3 with TRBJ1-1, with D perhaps matching TRBD1 (6 bases). The CDR3 is 15 amino acids. V gave up 6 bases and J gave up 4 bases, with 18 bases separating them. Germline V CDR1 and CDR2: ENHRY, SYGVKD. CDR3 nucleotide sequence: TGTGCCATCAGAAATTCAACACAGGGATCCACTGAAGCTTTCTTT. It codes for CAIRNSTQGSTEAFF.

This chain links TRBV28 with TRBJ1-5, with a tentative D call TRBD1 (6 bases). The CDR3 is 15 amino acids. Trimming stripped 2 bases from V and 3 bases from J, with 11 bases between. Germline-derived CDR1 and CDR2 are MDHEN and SYDVKM. CDR3 in amino acids: CASSLRDKPNQPQHF. The CDR3 DNA follows: TGTGCCAGCAGTTTAAGGGACAAGCCCAATCAGCCCCAGCATTTT.

In this sample, this clone turned up a few times. The V and J genes are TRBV19 and TRBJ1-1; maybe TRBD1 (6 bases). The V gene's germline CDR1 is LNHDA and CDR2 SQIVND (reference sequence). This CDR3 spans 13 amino acids. The ends were cut back, 6 bases at V and 7 bases at J, with 15 bases in the middle. For the CDR3, the DNA is TGTGCCAGTAGATTACAGGGCCTAAATGAAGCTTTCTTT. This translates into CASRLQGLNEAFF.

This chain links TRBV5-1 with TRBJ2-3, with 13 bases aligning to TRBD2. Germline V gives CDR1 SGHRS, CDR2 YFSETQ. The CDR3 sequence is 19 residues long. V was clipped by 4 bases and J by 3 bases; unmatched bases: 14. CDR3 amino acids: CASSTSGLAGSGGTDTQYF. The CDR3 DNA sequence: TGCGCCAGCAGCACCTCGGGACTAGCGGGGTCAGGGGGGACAGATACGCAGTATTTT.

J is TRBJ1-4 and V is TRBV6-5; D may be TRBD1 (6 bases). V lost 2 bases and J 8 bases, leaving 12 bases between the germline ends. This CDR3 spans 14 amino acids. Germline CDR1 is MNHEY and CDR2 is SVGAGI. This chain's CDR3 is CASSYPGAGEKLFF. The DNA of the CDR3 is TGTGCCAGCAGTTACCCGGGGGCCGGGGAAAAACTGTTTTTT.

The chain has TRBV5-1 and TRBJ2-3, with D tentatively TRBD1 (6 bases). This CDR3 comprises 15 residues. Trimming stripped 4 bases from V and 0 bases from J, with 12 bases between. The V gene's germline CDR1 is SGHRS and CDR2 YFSETQ. This chain's CDR3 is CASSPDSASTDTQYF. The CDR3 DNA reads as TGCGCCAGCAGCCCGGACAGCGCGAGCACAGATACGCAGTATTTT.

The chain links TRBV6-5 to TRBJ1-1; 11 bases are a match to TRBD1. The V gene end was trimmed by 0 bases and the J gene end by 10 bases; junction bases not matched to a gene: 4. This CDR3 contains 14 residues. Germline V gene data show CDR1 as MNHEY and CDR2 as SVGAGI. Here the CDR3 DNA reads TGTGCCAGCAGTTACTCCTCCGGGACAGGGGGAGCTTTCTTT. As protein: CASSYSSGTGGAFF.

The chain combines TRBV4-2 with TRBJ2-7, with D perhaps TRBD1 (7 bases). The CDR3 loop spans 16 amino acids. The germline V and J ends were trimmed by 0 bases and 2 bases, with 14 bases remaining between them. Germline assignment: CDR1 LGHNA and CDR2 YNFKEQ. The CDR3, as DNA: TGTGCCAGCAGCCAAGAGAGGGGGGACAGCGCCTACGAGCAGTACTTC. Protein sequence: CASSQERGDSAYEQYF.

This sequence joins TRBV9 and TRBJ2-7; TRBD1 aligns across 9 bases. This CDR3 has 17 amino acids. CDR1 and CDR2 (germline): SGDLS, YYNGEE. The V gene end was trimmed by 0 bases and the J gene end by 3 bases; junction bases not matched to a gene: 10. Here the CDR3 reads CASSVAPGQGGLYEQYF. In nucleotides, the CDR3 is TGTGCCAGCAGCGTAGCCCCGGGACAGGGAGGTCTCTACGAGCAGTACTTC.

Remarks on this clone: The same CDR3 arises from other DNA sequences in this sample as well. The chain has TRBV7-2 and TRBJ1-1; D uncertain. V was shortened by 0 bases and J by 1 base, with 6 bases between the two germline ends. The CDR3 consists of 14 residues. The V gene's germline CDR1 is SGHTA and CDR2 FQGNSA. This CDR3 reads CASSLATENTEAFF. The CDR3 DNA is TGTGCCAGCAGCTTAGCAACAGAGAACACTGAAGCTTTCTTT.

The rearrangement joins TRBV7-9 to TRBJ1-4; 9 bases align to TRBD1. This CDR3 has 16 amino acids. Trimming at V came to 5 bases and at J to 7 bases, leaving 11 bases not matched to a gene. Germline V CDR1 and CDR2: SEHNR, FQNEAQ (reference sequence). CDR3 amino acids: CASSLGHRGRGEKLFF. The DNA of the CDR3 is TGTGCCAGCAGCCTAGGTCACAGGGGGCGCGGTGAAAAACTGTTTTTT.

The chain couples TRBV7-8 to TRBJ1-2; 9 bases match TRBD1. The CDR3 sequence is 17 residues long. Germline CDR1 and CDR2: SGHVS and FQNEAQ. After removal of 0 bases from V and 4 bases from J, the junction contained 9 bases not matched to a gene. The CDR3, as DNA: TGTGCCAGCAGCTTAGCCCTTTCTTGGGACAGGGTCTATGGCTACACCTTC. Protein sequence: CASSLALSWDRVYGYTF.

This rearrangement joins TRBV30 to TRBJ2-1; 12 nucleotides agree with TRBD2. Germline values: CDR1 GTSNPN, CDR2 SVGIG (reference sequence). After removal of 2 bases from V and 4 bases from J, the junction contained 24 bases not matched to a gene. This CDR3 is 22 amino acids long. CDR3 sequence reads: CAWSPKTSTSGRARSIYNEQFF. CDR3 in DNA: TGTGCCTGGAGTCCCAAGACCTCGACTAGCGGGAGAGCCCGCTCCATTTACAATGAGCAGTTCTTC.

V gene TRBV11-1 combines with J gene TRBJ1-6; the D gene is possibly TRBD1 (5 bases). Trimming removed 3 bases at V and 7 bases at J, with 10 bases between. Germline-derived CDR1 and CDR2 are SGHAT and FQDESV (reference sequence). The CDR3 loop spans 14 amino acids. CDR3 loop: CASSFGRANSPLHF. The CDR3 DNA reads as TGTGCCAGCAGCTTTGGCAGGGCCAATTCACCCCTCCACTTT.

The rearrangement joins TRBV25-1 to TRBJ1-4; possibly TRBD1 for D (6 bases). The CDR3 extends over 14 amino acids. The V gene lost 8 bases and the J gene lost 8 bases, with 18 bases spanning the gap. Germline loops: CDR1 MGHDK, CDR2 SYGVNS. CDR3 nucleotides: TGTGCCAGCGCCGAGGGGGGACTGGGGGAAAAACTGTTTTTT. Its translation is CASAEGGLGEKLFF.